This T cell receptor (beta chain) was obtained from a study of T-cell reconstitution after alpha-beta-depleted transplantation in children. Overall study results and limits: Some patients' high day-60 TCRbeta diversity was traced to surviving recipient T cells and thymic progenitors. T cells produced anew were the main source of T-cell counts and diversity one year after transplant. In patients about two months after transplant, alpha-beta T cells reportedly arose from several hundred expanded graft clones.

This clonotype was counted a few times. Its antigen is not identified. Unique molecular identifiers featured in how the TCRbeta library was prepared. TCRdb re-called the PCR reads through MiXCR, storing one row per CDR3 protein. The top ten clones hold over 9.5% of a sample with 250,000 to 400,000 distinct CDR3 sequences, over 20% of them seen once. This CDR3 contains 17 residues. In germline, CDR1 is SEHNR, CDR2 FQNEAQ (reference sequence). V dropped 2 bases and J dropped 0; count of bases not matched to a gene: 6. This chain links TRBV7-9 with TRBJ2-1; 8 nucleotides align to TRBD2. This sequence was found in a male patient between 5 and 17 years old who had a stem cell transplant for acute lymphoblastic leukemia, so the T cells may come from the graft donor. This sample comprised PBMCs, mostly from graft donor cells, obtained 180 days after TCRalphabeta/CD19-depleted stem cell transplant. CDR3 residues: CASSLLIAGSSYNEQFF. The DNA of the CDR3 is TGTGCCAGCAGCTTACTTATAGCGGGGAGCTCCTACAATGAGCAGTTCTTC. The full variable domain, rest sourced from reference TRBV7-9 and TRBJ2-1, is DTGVSQNPRHKITKRGQNVTFRCDPISEHNRLYWYRQTLGQGPEFLTYFQNEAQLEKSRLLSDRFSAERPKGSFSTLEIQRTEQGDSAMYLCASSLLIAGSSYNEQFFGPGTRLTVL.